The entry below describes one TCR beta chain. Its antigen is as yet unknown. Primed by a sample-barcoded 5' primer and a J-beta primer mix, a second PCR proceeded for 7 to 11 cycles. Each cDNA was tagged by a template-switch adaptor containing 12 random nucleotides. All samples yielded 2.5 million or more CDR3-containing paired-end reads. TCRdb reprocessed the 5' RACE reads via MiXCR and lists one record per CDR3 protein. Of more than 500,000 distinct CDR3 sequences in the sample, over 25% were seen once. This record comes from a study of blood T cells in healthy people across ages. The donors, aged 6 to 90, were healthy Caucasians from Russia. Study-wide findings and caveats: Aged donors had fewer naive CD4+ cells and lower diversity than long-lived donors.

In germline, CDR1 is MNHEY, CDR2 SMNVEV (reference sequence). Between the trimmed V and J ends, which lost 3 bases and 3 bases, there was a span of 8 bases. This CDR3 has 14 residues. These same data were also listed under a study on T cells of mothers and their children.

Sequenced input: blood. The chain recombines TRBV27 with TRBJ1-4; no reliable D call. The clonotype originates from a boy aged 2 to 10 in good health. CDR3 nucleotides: TGTGCCAGCAGTTTCGGGTCAGCTAATGAAAAACTGTTTTTT. Protein: CASSFGSANEKLFF.